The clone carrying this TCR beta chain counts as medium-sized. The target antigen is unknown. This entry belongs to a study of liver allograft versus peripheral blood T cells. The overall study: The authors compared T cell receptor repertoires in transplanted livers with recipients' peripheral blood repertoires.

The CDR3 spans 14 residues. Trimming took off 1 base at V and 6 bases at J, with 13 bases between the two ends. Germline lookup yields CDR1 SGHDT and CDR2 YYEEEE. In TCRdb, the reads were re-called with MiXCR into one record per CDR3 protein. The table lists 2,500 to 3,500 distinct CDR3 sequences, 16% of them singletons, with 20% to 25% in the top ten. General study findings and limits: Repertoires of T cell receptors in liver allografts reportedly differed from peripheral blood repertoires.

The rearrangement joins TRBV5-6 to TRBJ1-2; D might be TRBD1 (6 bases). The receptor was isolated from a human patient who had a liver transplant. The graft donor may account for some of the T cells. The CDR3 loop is CASSLMGGGDGYTF. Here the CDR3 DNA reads TGTGCCAGCAGCTTGATGGGGGGCGGTGATGGCTACACCTTC. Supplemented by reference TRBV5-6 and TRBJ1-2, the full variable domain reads DAGVTQSPTHLIKTRGQQVTLRCSPKSGHDTVSWYQQALGQGPQFIFQYYEEEERQRGNFPDRFSGHQFPNYSSELNVNALLLGDSALYLCASSLMGGGDGYTFGSGTRLTVV.